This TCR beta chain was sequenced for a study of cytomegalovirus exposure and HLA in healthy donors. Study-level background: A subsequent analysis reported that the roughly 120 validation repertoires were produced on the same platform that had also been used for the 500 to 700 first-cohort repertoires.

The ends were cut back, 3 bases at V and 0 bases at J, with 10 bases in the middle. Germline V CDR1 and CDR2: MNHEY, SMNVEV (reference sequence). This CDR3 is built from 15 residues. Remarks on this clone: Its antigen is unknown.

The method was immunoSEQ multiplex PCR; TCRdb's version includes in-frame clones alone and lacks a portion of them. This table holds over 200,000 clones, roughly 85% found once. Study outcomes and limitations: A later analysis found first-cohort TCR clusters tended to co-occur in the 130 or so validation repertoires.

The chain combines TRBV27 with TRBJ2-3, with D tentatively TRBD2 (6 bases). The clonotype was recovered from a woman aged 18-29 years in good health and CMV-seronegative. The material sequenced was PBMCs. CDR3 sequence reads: CASSLAGSSTDTQYF. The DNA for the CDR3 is TGTGCCAGCAGTTTGGCGGGATCTAGCACAGATACGCAGTATTTT.